This TCR beta chain was identified during a study of OX40 agonist ivuxolimab in advanced cancers. Overall study context: Dose-escalation patients' cancers were hepatocellular carcinoma, melanoma, renal cell or head and neck cancer.

Here immunoSEQ multiplex PCR was the method, and the copy in TCRdb shows in-frame clones only, minus some. The sample includes 35,000 to 50,000 clones, about nine tenths seen only once; the top ten take approximately 13%. As to this clone: Its antigen is not known.

Study conclusions and caveats: Doses of 0.1 to 3.0 mg/kg were accompanied by clonal expansion of CD4+ and CD8+ blood T cells by week 6.

Trimming shortened V by 3 bases and J by 0 bases, and 7 bases separated the two germline ends. Germline CDR1 is SGDLS and CDR2 is YYNGEE. The CDR3 extends over 14 amino acids. The chain carries TRBV9 and TRBJ1-5; D is possibly TRBD1 (5 bases). The specimen comprised CD4+ or CD8+ T cells sorted from blood, sampled in a trial of the OX40 agonist ivuxolimab. This TCR was sampled from an adult with an advanced solid tumor such as melanoma, head and neck, liver or kidney cancer. CDR3 coding DNA: TGTGCCAGCAGCGCCGGGGGTAGCAATCAGCCCCAGCATTTT. It codes for CASSAGGSNQPQHF.